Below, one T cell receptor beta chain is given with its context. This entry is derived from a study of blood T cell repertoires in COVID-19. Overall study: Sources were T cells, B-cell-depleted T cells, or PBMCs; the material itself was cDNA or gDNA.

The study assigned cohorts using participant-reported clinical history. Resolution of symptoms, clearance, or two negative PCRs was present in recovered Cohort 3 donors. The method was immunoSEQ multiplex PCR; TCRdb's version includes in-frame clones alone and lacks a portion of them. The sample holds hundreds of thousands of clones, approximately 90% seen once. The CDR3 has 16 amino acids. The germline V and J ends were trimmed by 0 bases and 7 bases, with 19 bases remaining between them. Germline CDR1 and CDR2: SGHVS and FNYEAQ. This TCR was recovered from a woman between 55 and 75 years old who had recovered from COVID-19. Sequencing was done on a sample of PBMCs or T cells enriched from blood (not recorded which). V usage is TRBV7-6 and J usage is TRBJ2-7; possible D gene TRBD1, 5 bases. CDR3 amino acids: CASSLAWTSQPEEQYF. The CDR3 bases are TGTGCCAGCAGCTTAGCCTGGACATCGCAGCCGGAGGAGCAGTACTTC.